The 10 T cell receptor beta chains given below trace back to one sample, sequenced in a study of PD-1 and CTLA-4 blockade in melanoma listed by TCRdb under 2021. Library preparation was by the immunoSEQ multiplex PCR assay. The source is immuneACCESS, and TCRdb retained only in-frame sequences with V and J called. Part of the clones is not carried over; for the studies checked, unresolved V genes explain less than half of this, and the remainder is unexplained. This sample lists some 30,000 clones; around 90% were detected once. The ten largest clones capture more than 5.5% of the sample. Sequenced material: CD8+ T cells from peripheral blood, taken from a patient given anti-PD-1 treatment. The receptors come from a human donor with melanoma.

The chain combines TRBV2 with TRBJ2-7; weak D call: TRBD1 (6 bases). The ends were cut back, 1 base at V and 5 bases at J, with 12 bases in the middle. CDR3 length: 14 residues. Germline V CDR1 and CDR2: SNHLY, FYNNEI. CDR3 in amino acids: CASSEGTGKNEQYF. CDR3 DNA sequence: TGTGCCAGCAGTGAAGGAACAGGGAAGAACGAGCAGTACTTC. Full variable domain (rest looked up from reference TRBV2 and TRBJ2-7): EPEVTQTPSHQVTQMGQEVILRCVPISNHLYFYWYRQILGQKVEFLVSFYNNEISEKSEIFDDQFSVERPDGSNFTLKIRSTKLEDSAMYFCASSEGTGKNEQYFGPGTRLTVT.

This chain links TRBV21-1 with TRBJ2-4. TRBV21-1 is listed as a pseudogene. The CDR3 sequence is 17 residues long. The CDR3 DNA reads TGTGCCAGCAGCAAAGTAGGGCAAGTCCCAGCCAAAAACATTCAGTACTTC. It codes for CASSKVGQVPAKNIQYF.

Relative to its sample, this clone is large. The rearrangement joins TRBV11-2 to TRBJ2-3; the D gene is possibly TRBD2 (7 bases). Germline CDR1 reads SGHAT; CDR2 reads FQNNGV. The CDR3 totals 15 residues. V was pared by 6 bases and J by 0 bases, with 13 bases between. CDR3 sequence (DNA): TGTGCCAGCAGGCGTGGGGGGGCTAGCACAGATACGCAGTATTTT. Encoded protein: CASRRGGASTDTQYF.

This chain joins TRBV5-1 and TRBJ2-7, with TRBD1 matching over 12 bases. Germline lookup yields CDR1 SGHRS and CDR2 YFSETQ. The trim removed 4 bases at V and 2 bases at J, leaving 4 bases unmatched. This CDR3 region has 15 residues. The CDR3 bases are TGCGCCAGCAGCCTCGGGACAGGGGGCGCCTACGAGCAGTACTTC. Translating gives CASSLGTGGAYEQYF.

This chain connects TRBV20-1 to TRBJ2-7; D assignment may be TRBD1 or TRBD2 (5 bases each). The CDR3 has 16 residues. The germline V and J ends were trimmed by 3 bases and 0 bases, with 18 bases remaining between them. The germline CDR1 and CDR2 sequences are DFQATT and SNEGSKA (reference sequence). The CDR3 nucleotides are TGCAGTGCTAGTGGAGGTGGGACCTTGAGCTCCTACGAGCAGTACTTC. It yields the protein CSASGGGTLSSYEQYF.

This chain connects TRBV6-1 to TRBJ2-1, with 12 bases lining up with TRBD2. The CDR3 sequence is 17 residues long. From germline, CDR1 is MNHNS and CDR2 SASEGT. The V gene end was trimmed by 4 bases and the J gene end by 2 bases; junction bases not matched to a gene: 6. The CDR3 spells CASSGTSGGTAYNEQFF. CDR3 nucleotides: TGTGCCAGCAGTGGCACTAGCGGGGGGACCGCCTACAATGAGCAGTTCTTC.

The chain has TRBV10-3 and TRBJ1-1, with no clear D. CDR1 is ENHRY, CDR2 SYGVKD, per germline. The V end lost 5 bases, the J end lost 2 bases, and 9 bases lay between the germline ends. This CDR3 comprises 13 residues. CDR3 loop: CAISPGLNTEAFF. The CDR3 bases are TGTGCCATCAGTCCAGGTTTAAACACTGAAGCTTTCTTT.

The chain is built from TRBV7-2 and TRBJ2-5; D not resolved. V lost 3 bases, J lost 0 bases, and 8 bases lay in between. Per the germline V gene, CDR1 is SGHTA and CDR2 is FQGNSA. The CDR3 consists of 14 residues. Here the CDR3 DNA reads TGTGCCAGCAGCTTCCGGTTTTACCAAGAGACCCAGTACTTC. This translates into CASSFRFYQETQYF.

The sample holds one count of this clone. This CDR3 is CASSLAGWAMNTEAFF. CDR3 in DNA: TGTGCCAGCAGTTTAGCAGGGTGGGCCATGAACACTGAAGCTTTCTTT. This rearrangement joins TRBV28 to TRBJ1-1, with D possibly matching TRBD1 (5 bases). V lost 2 bases and J lost 0, with 13 bases in between. Germline values: CDR1 MDHEN, CDR2 SYDVKM. The CDR3 extends over 16 amino acids.

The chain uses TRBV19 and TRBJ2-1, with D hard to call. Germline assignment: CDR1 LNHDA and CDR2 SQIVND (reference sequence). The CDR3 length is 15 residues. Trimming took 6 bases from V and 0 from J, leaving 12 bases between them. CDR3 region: CASSIDINSYNEQFF. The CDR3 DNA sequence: TGTGCCAGTAGCATCGACATCAACTCCTACAATGAGCAGTTCTTC.